This T cell receptor beta chain emerged from a study of cytomegalovirus exposure and HLA in healthy donors. Notes on the study in general: Among TCR sequences, most were rare, though some public TCRs appeared in many donors. Among the CMV-associated chains, a few were confirmed in vitro as specific for CMV antigens. Associated with cytomegalovirus, according to the listing, were 150 to 200 TCR beta chains.

The donors were part of the validation cohort of 120 or so subjects. That cohort was separate from the first cohort, which comprised 700 or so subjects. Comments on this clone: Its specificity is unknown.

Clones were sequenced by immunoSEQ multiplex PCR, and TCRdb holds only the in-frame ones, with some missing. The table includes over 150,000 clones, about 96% detected once. This receptor was taken from a woman in her late teens or twenties in good health and CMV-seronegative. The sample was PBMCs.

Here the CDR3 DNA reads TGTGCCAGCAGTGAACAGGGCGGGGGGCAAGAGACCCAGTACTTC. Translating it yields CASSEQGGGQETQYF. This rearrangement joins TRBV6-1 to TRBJ2-5, with 8 bases that match TRBD2. V lost 2 bases, J lost 2 bases, and 4 bases stayed unmatched. The CDR3 has 15 amino acids. CDR1 MNHNS and CDR2 SASEGT come from the germline V gene.